These T cell receptor beta chains were read from a single sample in a study of T cells in Graves' hyperthyroidism and ophthalmopathy. A single record per CDR3 protein comes from TCRdb applying MiXCR to the multiplex PCR reads. The table records a few hundred thousand distinct CDR3 sequences, approximately 14% of them present only once. The sample consisted of blood. These receptors all stem from a woman aged 30 to 39 with Graves' hyperthyroidism. CDR3s include the opening cysteine and the closing phenylalanine or tryptophan. Where a row states a size, it is once, few, many or the class of an expanded clone; other rows omit it.

len | abundance | v_gene | CDR3aa
12 | many | TRBV2 | CASRGSYYGYTF
15 | few | TRBV10-1 | CASKSGGQNLNEQFF
12 | . | TRBV20-1 | CSAIGGKNIQYF
20 | many | TRBV6-2/TRBV6-3 | CASSNLRTGGTSGLQETQYF
15 | many | TRBV5-1 | CASSLDSFEDTEAFF
14 | . | TRBV27 | CASSLVGSYYEQYF
16 | . | TRBV28 | CASSFTWRTRGNEQFF
11 | few | TRBV29-1 | CSVEGRYGYTF
14 | many | TRBV4-2 | CASSQGLADYEQYF
16 | . | TRBV19 | CASSIDAAGTHTEAFF
16 | many | TRBV2 | CASSVEAGGVGGELFF
12 | many | TRBV27 | CASSPGQTMQYF
14 | many | TRBV24-1 | CATSDLFQDQPQHF
16 | many | TRBV24-1 | CATSDPGAPNTGELFF
15 | few | TRBV20-1 | CSASRLAGAGNEQFF
18 | many | TRBV9 | CASSAHNIIAGGLNEQFF
14 | . | TRBV12-3/TRBV12-4 | CASTVASAYNEQFF
17 | . | TRBV11-3 | CASSFYNGTGSGYGYTF
15 | many | TRBV20-1 | CSARDHAFGSDTQYF
13 | few | TRBV27 | CAGGLAGTCEQFF
17 | . | TRBV18 | CASSPELAHSSYNEQFF
15 | few | TRBV18 | CASSYTSAGANVLTF
18 | many | TRBV9 | CASSVGPPGQGVSHEQYF
15 | many | TRBV20-1 | CSASGGRNSYNEQFF
15 | few | TRBV3-1 | CASSQVQGIGYGYTF
13 | . | TRBV6-1 | CASRLQGNTEAFF
17 | . | TRBV4-1 | CASSQDKAGATADTQYF
16 | many | TRBV12-3/TRBV12-4 | CASSFSGTGWTGELFF
17 | . | TRBV11-3 | CASSLVFAGGVTGELFF
19 | . | TRBV12-5 | CASGLVLPPLESFYNEQFF
13 | many | TRBV20-1 | CSAPSVVPDTQYF
12 | many | TRBV27 | CASSKPDYEQYF
13 | many | TRBV27 | CASSSFTNQPQHF
16 | few | TRBV15 | CATSTKGEGLADEQYF
13 | . | TRBV20-1 | CSGEVGTPGEQYF
16 | . | TRBV11-2 | CASSLWRERVTGELFF
14 | many | TRBV6-2/TRBV6-3 | CASSYQPGSYEQYF
14 | . | TRBV10-2 | CASGDTGGAETQYF
13 | few | TRBV20-1 | CSALGGRVPWQYF
17 | . | TRBV7-9 | CASSLRGYSGSGHEQYF
19 | . | TRBV10-3 | CAIMKTGSRDSSMVYGYTF
20 | few | TRBV2 | CASSGLGTGGHPPGADTQYF
15 | . | TRBV6-1 | CASSEGVGFQETQYF
19 | . | TRBV5-6 | CASSLASSSYGVAKNIQYF
17 | many | TRBV7-6 | CASSSTSGTNPYNEQFF
15 | many | TRBV18 | CASSPFEARNTEAFF
15 | many | TRBV6-5 | CASSYSSGYSYEQYF
13 | many | TRBV18 | CASSPGINTEAFF
14 | many | TRBV18 | CASSPPGQGDGYTF
15 | . | TRBV27 | CASSTWNPGNNEQFF
15 | many | TRBV7-2 | CASSHGGQGQTPAFF
15 | few | TRBV10-3 | CAISPGRETNEKLFF